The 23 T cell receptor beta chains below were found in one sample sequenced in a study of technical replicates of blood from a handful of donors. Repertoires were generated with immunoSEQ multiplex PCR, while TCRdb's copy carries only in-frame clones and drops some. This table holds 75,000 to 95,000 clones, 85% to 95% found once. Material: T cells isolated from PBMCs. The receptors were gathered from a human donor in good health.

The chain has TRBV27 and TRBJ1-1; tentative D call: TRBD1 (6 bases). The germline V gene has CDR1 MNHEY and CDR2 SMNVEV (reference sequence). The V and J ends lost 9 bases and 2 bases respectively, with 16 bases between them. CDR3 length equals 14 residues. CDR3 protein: CASGPYRANTEAFF. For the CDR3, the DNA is TGTGCCAGTGGCCCCTACAGGGCTAACACTGAAGCTTTCTTT.

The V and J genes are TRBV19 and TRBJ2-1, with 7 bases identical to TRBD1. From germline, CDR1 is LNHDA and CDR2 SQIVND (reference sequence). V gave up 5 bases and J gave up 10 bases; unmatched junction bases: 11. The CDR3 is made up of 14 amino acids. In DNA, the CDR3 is TGTGCCAGTAGTTCATCCGCAGGGGGTAGGGAGCAGTTCTTC. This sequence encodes CASSSSAGGREQFF.

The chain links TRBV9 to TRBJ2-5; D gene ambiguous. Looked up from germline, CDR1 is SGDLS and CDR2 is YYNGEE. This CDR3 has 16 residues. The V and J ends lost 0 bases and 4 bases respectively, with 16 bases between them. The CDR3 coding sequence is TGTGCCAGCAGCGTAGGAGGCGGAAGAACTGGAGAGACCCAGTACTTC. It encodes CASSVGGGRTGETQYF.

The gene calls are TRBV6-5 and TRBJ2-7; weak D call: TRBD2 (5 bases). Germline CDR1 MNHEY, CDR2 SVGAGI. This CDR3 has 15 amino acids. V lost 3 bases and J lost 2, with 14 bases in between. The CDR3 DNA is TGTGCCAGCAGTTATCGCAGGACTGGCCCCTACGAGCAGTACTTC. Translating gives CASSYRRTGPYEQYF.

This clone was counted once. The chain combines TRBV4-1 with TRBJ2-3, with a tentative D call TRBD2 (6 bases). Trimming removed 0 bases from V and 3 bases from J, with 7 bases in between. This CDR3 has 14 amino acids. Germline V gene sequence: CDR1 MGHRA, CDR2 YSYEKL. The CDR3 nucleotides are TGCGCCAGCAGCCAAGAGGGGGGTACAGATACGCAGTATTTT. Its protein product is CASSQEGGTDTQYF.

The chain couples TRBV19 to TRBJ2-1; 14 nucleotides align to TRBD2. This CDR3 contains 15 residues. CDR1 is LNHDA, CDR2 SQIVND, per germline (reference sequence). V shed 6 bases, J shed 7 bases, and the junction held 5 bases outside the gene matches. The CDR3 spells CASRRLAGGLNEQFF. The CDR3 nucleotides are TGTGCCAGTAGAAGACTAGCGGGAGGGTTGAATGAGCAGTTCTTC.

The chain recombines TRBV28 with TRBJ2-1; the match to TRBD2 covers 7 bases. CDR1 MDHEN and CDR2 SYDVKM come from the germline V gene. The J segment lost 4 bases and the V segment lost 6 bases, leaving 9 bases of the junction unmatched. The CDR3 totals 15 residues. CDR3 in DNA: TGTGCCAGCAGCATGTGGCTAGCGGTGTACAATGAGCAGTTCTTC. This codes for CASSMWLAVYNEQFF.

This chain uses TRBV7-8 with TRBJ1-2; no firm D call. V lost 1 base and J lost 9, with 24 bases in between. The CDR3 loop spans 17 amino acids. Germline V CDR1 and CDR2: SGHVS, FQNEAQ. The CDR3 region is CASSLGTQTMTTASYTF. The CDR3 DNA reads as TGTGCCAGCAGCTTAGGGACTCAAACTATGACGACTGCTAGCTACACCTTC.

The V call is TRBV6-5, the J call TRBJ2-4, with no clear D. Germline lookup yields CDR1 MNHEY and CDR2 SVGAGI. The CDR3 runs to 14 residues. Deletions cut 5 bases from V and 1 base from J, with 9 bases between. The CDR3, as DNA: TGTGCCAGCAGTCAACAATCGGCCAAAAACATTCAGTACTTC. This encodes CASSQQSAKNIQYF.

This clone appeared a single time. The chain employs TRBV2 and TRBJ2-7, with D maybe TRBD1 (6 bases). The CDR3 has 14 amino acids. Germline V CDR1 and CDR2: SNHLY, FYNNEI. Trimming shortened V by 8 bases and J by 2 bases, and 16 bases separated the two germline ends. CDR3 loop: CASGDTGTTYEQYF. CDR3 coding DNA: TGTGCCAGCGGAGATACGGGGACAACCTACGAGCAGTACTTC.

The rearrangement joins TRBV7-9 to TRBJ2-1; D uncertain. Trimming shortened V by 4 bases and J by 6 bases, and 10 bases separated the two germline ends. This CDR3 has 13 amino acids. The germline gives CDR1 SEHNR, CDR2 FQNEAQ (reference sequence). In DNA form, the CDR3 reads TGTGCCAGCAGCTACGGTAGTCTCAATGAGCAGTTCTTC. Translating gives CASSYGSLNEQFF.

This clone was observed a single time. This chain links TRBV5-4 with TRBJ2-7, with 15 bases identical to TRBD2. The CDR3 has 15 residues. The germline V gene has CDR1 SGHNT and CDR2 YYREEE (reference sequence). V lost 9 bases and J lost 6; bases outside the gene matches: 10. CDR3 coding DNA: TGTGCCACATCCGTGGGACTAGCGGGAGGAGGCGAGCAGTACTTC. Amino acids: CATSVGLAGGGEQYF.

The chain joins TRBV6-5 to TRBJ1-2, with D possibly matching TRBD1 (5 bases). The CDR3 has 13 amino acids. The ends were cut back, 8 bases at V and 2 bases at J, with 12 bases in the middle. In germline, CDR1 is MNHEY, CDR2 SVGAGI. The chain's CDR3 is CASGRGRNYGYTF. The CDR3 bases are TGTGCCAGCGGGAGGGGAAGAAACTATGGCTACACCTTC.

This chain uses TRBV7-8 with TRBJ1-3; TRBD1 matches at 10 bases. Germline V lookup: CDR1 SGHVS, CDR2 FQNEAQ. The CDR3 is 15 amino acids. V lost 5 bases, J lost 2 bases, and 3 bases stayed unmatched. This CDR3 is CASSQGTGAGNTIYF. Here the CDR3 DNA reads TGTGCCAGCAGCCAGGGGACAGGGGCTGGAAACACCATATATTTT.

Here the CDR3 DNA reads TGTGCCAGCAGGACTAGCGGGGGACTTCGTGGCACAGATACGCAGTATTTT. It codes for CASRTSGGLRGTDTQYF. V is TRBV5-5 and J is TRBJ2-3; 12 nucleotides line up with TRBD2. V lost 5 bases and J lost 1; bases outside the gene matches: 8. This CDR3 is 17 amino acids long. The germline V gene has CDR1 SGHKS and CDR2 YYEKEE (reference sequence).

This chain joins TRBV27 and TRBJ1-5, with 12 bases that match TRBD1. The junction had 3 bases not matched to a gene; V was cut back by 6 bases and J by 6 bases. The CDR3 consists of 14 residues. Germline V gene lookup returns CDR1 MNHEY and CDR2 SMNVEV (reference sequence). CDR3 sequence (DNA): TGTGCCAGCAGGGGGACAGGGGGCTTTCAGCCCCAGCATTTT. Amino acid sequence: CASRGTGGFQPQHF.

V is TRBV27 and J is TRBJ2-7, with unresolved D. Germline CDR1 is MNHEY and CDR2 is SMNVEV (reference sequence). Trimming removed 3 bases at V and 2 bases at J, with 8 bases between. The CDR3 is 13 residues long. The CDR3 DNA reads TGTGCCAGCAGTTTGCACCGAGCCTACGAGCAGTACTTC. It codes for CASSLHRAYEQYF.

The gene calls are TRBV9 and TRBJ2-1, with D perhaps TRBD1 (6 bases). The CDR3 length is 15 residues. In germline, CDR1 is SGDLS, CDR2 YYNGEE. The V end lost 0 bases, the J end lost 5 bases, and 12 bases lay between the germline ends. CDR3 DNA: TGTGCCAGCAGCGTAGTCGGACAGATTAACAATGAGCAGTTCTTC. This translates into CASSVVGQINNEQFF. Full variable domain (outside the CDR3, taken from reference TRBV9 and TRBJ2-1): DSGVTQTPKHLITATGQRVTLRCSPRSGDLSVYWYQQSLDQGLQFLIQYYNGEERAKGNILERFSAQQFPDLHSELNLSSLELGDSALYFCASSVVGQINNEQFFGPGTRLTVL.

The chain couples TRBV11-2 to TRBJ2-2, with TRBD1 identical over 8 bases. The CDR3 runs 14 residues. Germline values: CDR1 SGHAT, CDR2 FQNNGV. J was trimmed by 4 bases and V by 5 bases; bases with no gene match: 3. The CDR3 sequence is CASSRTGPTGELFF. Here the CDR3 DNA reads TGTGCCAGCAGCCGGACAGGGCCCACCGGGGAGCTGTTTTTT. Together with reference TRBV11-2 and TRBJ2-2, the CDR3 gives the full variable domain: EAGVAQSPRYKIIEKRQSVAFWCNPISGHATLYWYQQILGQGPKLLIQFQNNGVVDDSQLPKDRFSAERLKGVDSTLKIQPAKLEDSAVYLCASSRTGPTGELFFGEGSRLTVL.

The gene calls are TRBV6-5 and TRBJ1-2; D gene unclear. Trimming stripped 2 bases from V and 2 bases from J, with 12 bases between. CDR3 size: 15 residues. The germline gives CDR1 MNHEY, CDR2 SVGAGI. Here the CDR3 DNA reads TGTGCCAGCAGTTACACCGAGGTCGGGAACTATGGCTACACCTTC. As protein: CASSYTEVGNYGYTF.

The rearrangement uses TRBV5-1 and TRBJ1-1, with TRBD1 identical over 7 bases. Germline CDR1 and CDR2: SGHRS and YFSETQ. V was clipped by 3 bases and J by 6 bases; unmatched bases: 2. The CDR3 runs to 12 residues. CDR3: CASSWGQPEAFF. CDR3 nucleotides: TGCGCCAGCAGCTGGGGACAGCCTGAAGCTTTCTTT.

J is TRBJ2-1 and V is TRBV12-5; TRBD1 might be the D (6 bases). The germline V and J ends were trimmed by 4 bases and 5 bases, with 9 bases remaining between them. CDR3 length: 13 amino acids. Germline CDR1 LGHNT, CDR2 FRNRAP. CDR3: CASGSRGNNEQFF. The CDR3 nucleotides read TGTGCTAGTGGTTCTAGGGGGAACAATGAGCAGTTCTTC.

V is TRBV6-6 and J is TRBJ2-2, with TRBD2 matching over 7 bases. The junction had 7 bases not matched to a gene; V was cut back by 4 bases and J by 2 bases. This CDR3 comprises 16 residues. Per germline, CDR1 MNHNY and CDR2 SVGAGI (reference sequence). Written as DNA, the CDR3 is TGTGCCAGCAGTTCTCTCCTAGCGGCCAACACCGGGGAGCTGTTTTTT. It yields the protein CASSSLLAANTGELFF.